The 17 T cell receptor beta chains below come from one sample, sequenced in a study of T-cell memory formation after mild COVID-19. TCRdb analysed the 5' RACE reads with MiXCR anew, one entry per CDR3 protein. Of 500,000 to 600,000 distinct CDR3 sequences in the sample, more than 15% are singletons; the top ten hold more than 10%. Specimen: PBMCs or a T cell subset sorted from them (not recorded which). The receptors stem from an adult woman who had mild COVID-19 (a few samples of this study predate the infection). Cell type and time point are not known.

This clonotype was detected a few times. J is TRBJ2-6 and V is TRBV6-5; unclear D gene. This CDR3 is built from 16 residues. Germline values: CDR1 MNHEY, CDR2 SVGAGI. Trimming took 8 bases from V and 0 from J, leaving 14 bases between them. The CDR3 is CASAPNFRSGANVLTF. CDR3 DNA: TGTGCCAGCGCCCCTAACTTCCGCTCTGGGGCCAACGTCCTGACTTTC.

The chain recombines TRBV13 with TRBJ1-2, with 7 bases fitting TRBD1. This CDR3 is 17 amino acids long. The germline V gene encodes CDR1 PRHDT and CDR2 FYEKMQ (reference sequence). Trimming at V came to 4 bases and at J to 4 bases, leaving 15 bases not matched to a gene. The CDR3 DNA sequence: TGTGCCAGCAGCTCCAACTCCATGGGACAGACCTTCTATGGCTACACCTTC. It translates to CASSSNSMGQTFYGYTF.

This clonotype showed up many times. V and J are TRBV9 and TRBJ2-7; 9 bases are shared with TRBD1. With V trimmed by 0 bases and J by 6 bases, 10 bases remained unmatched. CDR1 is SGDLS, CDR2 YYNGEE, per germline. The CDR3 contains 16 residues. The CDR3 region has the DNA TGTGCCAGCAGCGTAGCCCCCTCGAGGACAGGGGTCGAGCAGTACTTC. Amino acid sequence: CASSVAPSRTGVEQYF.

This clonotype was recorded a few times. The chain employs TRBV7-8 and TRBJ2-5; D could derive from TRBD1 or TRBD2 (5 bases each). Germline V gene lookup returns CDR1 SGHVS and CDR2 FQNEAQ. This CDR3 has 14 amino acids. V lost 4 bases to trimming and J lost 5 bases, with 14 bases between them. CDR3 protein: CASSSRDQGETQYF. As DNA, the CDR3 is TGTGCCAGCAGCTCACGGGACCAAGGGGAGACCCAGTACTTC.

This chain connects TRBV27 to TRBJ2-7; 8 bases are a match to TRBD2. V was pared by 5 bases and J by 6 bases, with 18 bases of the junction left unmatched. The CDR3 loop spans 17 amino acids. From germline, CDR1 is MNHEY and CDR2 SMNVEV (reference sequence). CDR3 residues: CASSLLGPGGALGEQYF. The CDR3 nucleotides read TGTGCCAGCAGTCTACTCGGACCGGGGGGGGCTCTGGGCGAGCAGTACTTC.

In this sample, this clonotype turned up a few times. The chain joins TRBV6-2 or TRBV6-3 to TRBJ2-5; 7 nucleotides line up with TRBD1. CDR1 is MNHEY and CDR2 is SVGEGT in the germline V gene. Trimming at V came to 5 bases and at J to 7 bases, leaving 25 bases not matched to a gene. The CDR3 is 19 residues long. CDR3 in amino acids: CASSPRGTDDFIPGATQYF. In nucleotides, the CDR3 is TGTGCCAGCAGTCCAAGGGGGACAGACGATTTTATTCCTGGGGCGACCCAGTACTTC.

The chain carries TRBV29-1 and TRBJ2-1; 9 nucleotides agree with TRBD1. In germline, CDR1 is SQVTM, CDR2 ANQGSEA. The junction had 3 bases not matched to a gene; V was cut back by 4 bases and J by 2 bases. The CDR3 extends over 14 amino acids. CDR3 sequence reads: CSVGRDRAYNEQFF. CDR3 nucleotides: TGCAGCGTTGGTCGGGACAGGGCCTACAATGAGCAGTTCTTC.

CDR3 DNA sequence: TGCAGTGCTAGAGATAACAGGGGAGCTAACTATGGCTACACCTTC. Protein product: CSARDNRGANYGYTF. The rearrangement uses TRBV20-1 and TRBJ1-2, with 7 nucleotides matching TRBD1. The CDR3 loop spans 15 amino acids. V shed 0 bases, J shed 0 bases, and the junction held 4 bases outside the gene matches. CDR1 and CDR2 from the germline V gene are DFQATT and SNEGSKA (reference sequence).

This clonotype was seen only a few times. The CDR3 loop reads CAPLVRRTGAISYEQYF. The CDR3 DNA is TGTGCCCCCTTGGTCCGAAGGACAGGCGCAATATCCTACGAGCAGTACTTC. The chain employs TRBV24-1 and TRBJ2-7; TRBD1 aligns across 7 bases. The ends lost 12 bases at V and 1 base at J; junction bases unmatched: 20. CDR3 length: 17 amino acids. The germline V gene encodes CDR1 KGHDR and CDR2 SFDVKD.

This clonotype was seen more than once but under ten times. The rearrangement uses TRBV10-3 and TRBJ2-5; possibly TRBD1 or TRBD2 for D (6 bases each). Trimming removed 6 bases from V and 2 bases from J, with 13 bases in between. This CDR3 comprises 14 residues. CDR1 ENHRY and CDR2 SYGVKD come from the germline V gene. The CDR3, as DNA: TGTGCCATCAGCCGGGGGACACTTCAAGAGACCCAGTACTTC. Protein sequence: CAISRGTLQETQYF.

The genes are TRBV6-5 and TRBJ2-7; a weak D match, TRBD1 (5 bases). The V end was cut by 6 bases, the J end by 5 bases, with 14 bases between. Looked up from germline, CDR1 is MNHEY and CDR2 is SVGAGI. The CDR3 covers 13 residues. The CDR3 DNA follows: TGTGCCAGCAGCCGGCAGGGCGTCCACGAGCAGTACTTC. Amino acid sequence: CASSRQGVHEQYF.

The genes are TRBV5-6 and TRBJ2-7; 9 bases line up with TRBD1. This CDR3 is built from 15 residues. Looked up from germline, CDR1 is SGHDT and CDR2 is YYEEEE. V was pared by 3 bases and J by 5 bases, with 9 bases of the junction left unmatched. The CDR3 DNA follows: TGTGCCAGCAGCTCCGGGACAGGGATCCTCGACGAGCAGTACTTC. Translation gives CASSSGTGILDEQYF.

This clonotype appeared a few times. The gene calls are TRBV28 and TRBJ1-2; D not certain. The V end was cut by 5 bases, the J end by 6 bases, with 10 bases between. Germline assignment: CDR1 MDHEN and CDR2 SYDVKM. This CDR3 is 12 amino acids long. This CDR3 reads CASSPFIDGYTF. For the CDR3, the DNA is TGTGCCAGCAGTCCTTTCATAGATGGCTACACCTTC.

This clonotype was observed a few times. The chain combines TRBV18 with TRBJ1-5, with D possibly matching TRBD1 (5 bases). Trimming cost V 4 bases and J 2 bases, with 18 bases left between them. The germline V gene encodes CDR1 KGHSH and CDR2 LQKENI. CDR3 length equals 17 residues. The CDR3: CASSQGTGSAGNQPQHF. The DNA of the CDR3 is TGTGCCAGCTCACAGGGAACAGGTTCGGCGGGCAATCAGCCCCAGCATTTT.

The rearrangement links TRBV4-2 to TRBJ2-4, with a tentative D call TRBD1 (5 bases). The germline V gene has CDR1 LGHNA and CDR2 YNFKEQ. The V end was cut by 1 base, the J end by 8 bases, with 9 bases between. This CDR3 is built from 13 residues. The CDR3, as DNA: TGTGCCAGCAGCCAAGGGGGCGGAGACATTCAGTACTTC. Protein product: CASSQGGGDIQYF.

V usage is TRBV18 and J usage is TRBJ2-1; maybe TRBD2 (6 bases). Germline CDR1 and CDR2: KGHSH and LQKENI. Trimming took off 3 bases at V and 7 bases at J, with 25 bases between the two ends. The CDR3 spans 18 residues. CDR3 residues: CASSPPLTLARNRNEQFF. For the CDR3, the DNA is TGTGCCAGCTCACCGCCTCTTACTCTAGCGCGCAACCGGAATGAGCAGTTCTTC.

This clonotype was observed once. The CDR3 DNA reads as TGTGCCAGCAGCCAAGATATCCCACTACTGAGGGGCGTCAACTACGAGCAGTACTTC. It specifies CASSQDIPLLRGVNYEQYF. This rearrangement joins TRBV3-1 to TRBJ2-7, with D perhaps being TRBD1 or TRBD2 (5 bases each). V was cut by 0 bases and J by 3 bases, with 24 bases left in between. The CDR3 has 19 amino acids. Germline CDR1 LGHDT, CDR2 YNNKEL (reference sequence).